These T cell receptor beta chains were read from a single sample in a study of blood T cell repertoires in COVID-19. Produced via immunoSEQ multiplex PCR; TCRdb's table is partial and in-frame only. Of some 190,000 clones listed, 89% are singletons. The sample was PBMCs or T cells enriched from blood (not recorded which). The receptors were sampled from a woman aged 40 to 50 with acute COVID-19. The CDR3 runs from the conserved cysteine through the conserved F or W. The order of the fields is D gene, J gene, clone size, V gene, CDR3 length, CDR3 protein, CDR3 DNA. A D gene is named only where the DNA matches it firmly. The size field is filled for only some rows; it gives once, few, many or a size class.

d_gene: NA
j_gene: TRBJ2-7
abundance: NA
v_gene: TRBV2
len: 12
CDR3aa: CASSPRQREQYF
CDR3nt: TGTGCCAGCAGTCCCCGACAAAGGGAGCAGTACTTC

d_gene: NA
j_gene: TRBJ1-6
abundance: NA
v_gene: TRBV4-1
len: 16
CDR3aa: CASSPAQAPENSPLHF
CDR3nt: TGCGCCAGCAGCCCCGCACAGGCTCCTGAGAATTCACCCCTCCACTTT

d_gene: NA
j_gene: TRBJ2-7
abundance: NA
v_gene: TRBV2
len: 14
CDR3aa: CASKEETTSYEQYF
CDR3nt: TGTGCCAGCAAGGAGGAGACTACATCCTACGAGCAGTACTTC

d_gene: TRBD2
j_gene: TRBJ2-1
abundance: NA
v_gene: TRBV11-2
len: 17
CDR3aa: CASSSSGLAGGPGEQFF
CDR3nt: TGTGCCAGCAGCTCCTCCGGACTAGCGGGGGGGCCGGGTGAGCAGTTCTTC

d_gene: TRBD1
j_gene: TRBJ1-1
abundance: NA
v_gene: TRBV3-1/TRBV3-2
len: 14
CDR3aa: CATTSQGALTEAFF
CDR3nt: TGTGCCACCACTTCACAGGGGGCGCTCACTGAAGCTTTCTTT

d_gene: NA
j_gene: TRBJ1-1
abundance: NA
v_gene: TRBV5-4
len: 11
CDR3aa: CASSSNFEAFF
CDR3nt: TGTGCCAGCAGCTCCAACTTTGAAGCTTTCTTT

d_gene: NA
j_gene: TRBJ2-2
abundance: NA
v_gene: TRBV2
len: 13
CDR3aa: CASTRVNTGELFF
CDR3nt: TGTGCCAGCACCAGGGTTAACACCGGGGAGCTGTTTTTT

d_gene: TRBD2
j_gene: TRBJ2-5
abundance: NA
v_gene: TRBV7-9
len: 15
CDR3aa: CASSFRRGDQETQYF
CDR3nt: TGTGCCAGCAGCTTTAGACGGGGGGACCAAGAGACCCAGTACTTC

d_gene: TRBD2
j_gene: TRBJ2-1
abundance: NA
v_gene: TRBV28
len: 15
CDR3aa: CASSFRGGAAYEQFF
CDR3nt: TGTGCCAGCAGTTTTCGCGGGGGGGCAGCGTATGAGCAGTTCTTC

d_gene: NA
j_gene: TRBJ1-2
abundance: NA
v_gene: TRBV19
len: 13
CDR3aa: CASRARGLYGYTF
CDR3nt: TGTGCCAGCCGGGCACGGGGGTTATATGGCTACACCTTC

d_gene: TRBD1
j_gene: TRBJ1-4
abundance: NA
v_gene: TRBV9
len: 15
CDR3aa: CASSPRQGTNEKLFF
CDR3nt: TGTGCCAGCAGCCCCCGACAGGGCACTAATGAAAAACTGTTTTTT

d_gene: NA
j_gene: TRBJ2-7
abundance: NA
v_gene: TRBV11-3
len: 13
CDR3aa: CASSLDSRYEQYF
CDR3nt: TGTGCCAGCAGCCTTGACTCGCGCTACGAGCAGTACTTC

d_gene: NA
j_gene: TRBJ1-1
abundance: NA
v_gene: TRBV28
len: 16
CDR3aa: CASSLLADSTIPEAFF
CDR3nt: TGTGCCAGCAGTTTATTGGCCGACAGTACTATACCTGAAGCTTTCTTT

d_gene: TRBD2
j_gene: TRBJ2-1
abundance: NA
v_gene: TRBV14
len: 17
CDR3aa: CASSQALGLDNYNEQFF
CDR3nt: TGTGCCAGCAGCCAGGCCCTTGGACTAGATAACTACAATGAGCAGTTCTTC

d_gene: NA
j_gene: TRBJ2-1
abundance: few
v_gene: TRBV6-2/TRBV6-3
len: 15
CDR3aa: CASSYAAGDADEQFF
CDR3nt: TGTGCCAGCAGTTACGCGGCAGGGGATGCCGATGAGCAGTTCTTC

d_gene: NA
j_gene: TRBJ1-5
abundance: NA
v_gene: TRBV12-5
len: 17
CDR3aa: CASGLAPWGGARSPQHF
CDR3nt: TGTGCTAGTGGTTTGGCCCCATGGGGGGGGGCCCGGTCCCCCCAGCATTTT

d_gene: TRBD1
j_gene: TRBJ1-5
abundance: few
v_gene: TRBV28
len: 15
CDR3aa: CASLKRGTGNQPQHF
CDR3nt: TGTGCCAGCCTTAAAAGGGGGACAGGGAATCAGCCCCAGCATTTT